The following is a TCR beta chain sequence with its context. Its antigen is unknown. These data come from a study of T cell repertoires in cytomegalovirus infection. The wider study: The authors used CMV epitopes that were HLA-C-restricted (recently identified) and HLA-B-restricted (well studied). Based on public TCR beta signatures, there were indications of CMV infection and of a matching HLA type.

Points from the study as a whole: CMV-specific HLA-C-restricted TCR beta clonotypes dominated the ex vivo response.

The J segment lost 1 base and the V segment lost 10 bases, leaving 17 bases of the junction unmatched. The CDR3 consists of 18 residues. Germline values: CDR1 SGDLS, CDR2 YYNGEE. TCRdb used MiXCR to reprocess the reads, holding one entry per CDR3 protein. This table has some 940,000 distinct CDR3 sequences, around 32% appearing once. The clonotype originates from a human donor in good health (CMV status not recorded). Some clones in this sample may be carry-over from other donors' samples. This chain uses TRBV9 with TRBJ2-3, with 11 nucleotides matching TRBD2. The source was cultured CD8+ T cells from PBMCs, collected from culture after CMV antigen stimulation. CDR3 coding DNA: TGTGCCCACTCCCGGAGGTCTAGCGGGGGGCAAGGCACAGATACGCAGTATTTT. This gives the protein CAHSRRSSGGQGTDTQYF.